This TCR beta chain emerged from a study of T cell changes during pregnancy in multiple sclerosis. Generated by immunoSEQ multiplex PCR, the TCRdb table keeps only in-frame clones and is missing some. This table holds 60,000 to 85,000 clones, roughly 90% found once. This CDR3 region has 17 residues. Germline V gene data show CDR1 as SEHNR and CDR2 as FQNEAQ (reference sequence). The ends lost 5 bases at V and 10 bases at J; junction bases unmatched: 17. This TCR derives from a female donor with multiple sclerosis, enrolled in a pregnancy study. The source was peripheral blood, collected in the second trimester of pregnancy. The rearrangement joins TRBV7-9 to TRBJ2-1; 10 positions agree with TRBD2. CDR3 nucleotide sequence: TGTGCCAGCAGCCCTCAAATGGGGCTAGCGGGAGTACCGGAGCAGTTCTTC. Its translation: CASSPQMGLAGVPEQFF.